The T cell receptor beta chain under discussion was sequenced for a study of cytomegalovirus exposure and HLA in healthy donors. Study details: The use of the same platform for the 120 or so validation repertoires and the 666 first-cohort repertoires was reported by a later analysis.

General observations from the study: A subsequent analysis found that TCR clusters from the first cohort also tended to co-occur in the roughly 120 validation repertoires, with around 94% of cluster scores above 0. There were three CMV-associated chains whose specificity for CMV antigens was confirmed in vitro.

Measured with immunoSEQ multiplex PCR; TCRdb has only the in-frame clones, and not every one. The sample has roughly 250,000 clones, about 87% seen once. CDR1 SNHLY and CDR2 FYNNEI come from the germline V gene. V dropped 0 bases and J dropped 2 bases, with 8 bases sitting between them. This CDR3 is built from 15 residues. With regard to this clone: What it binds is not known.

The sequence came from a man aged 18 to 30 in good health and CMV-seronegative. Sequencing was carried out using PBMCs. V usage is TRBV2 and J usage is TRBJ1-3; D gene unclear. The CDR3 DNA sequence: TGTGCCAGCAGTGAAGCTTTGCCGGCTGGAAACACCATATATTTT. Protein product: CASSEALPAGNTIYF.